Listed here are 6 T cell receptor beta chains from one sample, sequenced in a study of T cell clonality in common variable immunodeficiency. The method was immunoSEQ multiplex PCR; TCRdb's version includes in-frame clones alone and lacks a portion of them. This sample includes about 81,000 clones with no singletons; its ten biggest clones take up around 0.82%. Sequencing was done on a sample of peripheral blood mononuclear cells. These receptor sequences come from a person between 18 and 70 years old in good health.

This clone was recorded many times. Read sequence stops 3 residues before the CDR3 end, and the germline J gene provides the missing end. The rearrangement links TRBV5-6 to TRBJ2-1; TRBD2 matches 10 bases. The CDR3 is 15 residues long. Germline V gene sequence: CDR1 SGHDT, CDR2 YYEEEE. After removal of 3 bases from V and 5 bases from J, the junction contained 5 bases not matched to a gene. The CDR3 DNA, read in part, is TGTGCCAGCAGCTGGGGACTAGCGAGTAACAATGAG. This encodes CASSWGLASNNE. The entire CDR3 protein is CASSWGLASNNEQFF.

The CDR3 bases that were read are TGTGCCAGCAGTGAGGGACTAGCCCCGCCCGAGACC. Amino acid sequence: CASSEGLAPPET. In full, the CDR3 is CASSEGLAPPETQYF. J is TRBJ2-5 and V is TRBV6-1, with 9 positions matching TRBD2. The CDR3 end is not reached by the read, which stops 3 residues before it; the germline J gene fills it in. This CDR3 region has 15 residues. Germline CDR1 reads MNHNS; CDR2 reads SASEGT. The V segment lost 3 bases and the J segment 5 bases; nucleotides outside the gene matches: 7.

At least ten counts were recorded for this clone. The observed sequence ends 3 residues before the CDR3 terminus, with the missing tail filled in from the germline J gene. The rearrangement joins TRBV7-3 to TRBJ2-1, with D possibly matching TRBD1 (6 bases). This CDR3 contains 15 residues. Germline loops: CDR1 SGHTA, CDR2 FQGTGA. V lost 0 bases to trimming and J lost 9 bases, with 15 bases between them. The CDR3 protein is CASSLTGTRGGEQFF. The CDR3 DNA, read in part, is TGTGCCAGCAGCTTAACCGGGACCCGAGGGGGTGAG.

This clone was seen at least ten times. The read gets to within 3 residues of the CDR3 end, and the germline J gene fills in the rest. V usage is TRBV2 and J usage is TRBJ2-7; D might be TRBD2 (5 bases). The CDR3 runs to 15 residues. The germline CDR1 and CDR2 sequences are SNHLY and FYNNEI. The germline V and J ends were trimmed by 4 bases and 1 base, with 14 bases remaining between them. The sequenced part of the CDR3 DNA is TGTGCCAGCAGTGTCAGCGGTGGCGGGTCCTACGAG. Protein product: CASSVSGGGSYE. The entire CDR3 protein reads CASSVSGGGSYEQYF.

At least ten counts were recorded for this clone. The CDR3 end is not reached by the read, which stops 3 residues before it; the germline J gene fills it in. The rearrangement uses TRBV2 and TRBJ2-2; 11 bases map to TRBD2. The CDR3 covers 16 residues. Germline V gives CDR1 SNHLY, CDR2 FYNNEI. Trimming removed 6 bases from V and 3 bases from J; junction bases left unmatched: 6. CDR3 DNA (partial): TGTGCCAGCAGGCCTCCGGGACTAGCGGACACCGGGGAG. Translation gives CASRPPGLADTGE. The whole CDR3 reads CASRPPGLADTGELFF.

This clone was observed many times. The CDR3 DNA, read in part, is TGCGCCAGCAGCCAAGTAAATATGGGACTAGCCTATCAAGAGACC. Its protein product is CASSQVNMGLAYQET. The whole CDR3 reads CASSQVNMGLAYQETQYF. This chain joins TRBV4-1 and TRBJ2-5; 9 bases fit TRBD2. The read ends 3 residues early relative to the CDR3; the germline J gene fills the gap. Per germline, CDR1 MGHRA and CDR2 YSYEKL. V shed 1 base and J 2 bases; nucleotides not matched to a gene: 11. The CDR3 length is 18 residues.